This T cell receptor beta chain derives from a study of blood T cell repertoires in COVID-19. Study-wide background: Acute and convalescent COVID-19 specimens originated in the United States, Italy and Spain. Sources were T cells, B-cell-depleted T cells, or PBMCs; the material itself was cDNA or gDNA.

This CDR3 comprises 15 residues. Losses at the gene ends were 5 bases for V and 9 bases for J; bases not matched to a gene: 10. The V gene's germline CDR1 is SGHNT and CDR2 YYREEE (reference sequence). Authors' data handling: Amplification of reference gene primers provided the estimated nucleated cell counts. Repertoires were generated with immunoSEQ multiplex PCR, while TCRdb's copy carries only in-frame clones and drops some. V, J and clone size are those of that table, while D and trimming were read from the DNA. The sample lists about 99,000 clones, 75% to 90% occurring once. Material for sequencing was peripheral blood. The sequence was collected from a human donor in a cohort sampled during active or convalescent COVID-19. This sequence joins TRBV5-4 and TRBJ2-1; TRBD1 matches 11 bases. As DNA, the CDR3 is TGTGCCAGCAGTCGTGGACAGGGGGCGCAGGGTGAGCAGTTCTTC. This sequence encodes CASSRGQGAQGEQFF.